The T cell receptor beta chain described here comes from a study of blood T cell repertoires in COVID-19. TCRdb's copy holds only in-frame clones and misses some; the assay was immunoSEQ multiplex PCR. Of around 200,000 clones detected, 85% appear once; the ten largest clones hold around a sixth. Recruits, aged roughly 18 to 89 years, lived in some 25 US areas. Germline loops: CDR1 GTSNPN, CDR2 SVGIG (reference sequence). This CDR3 contains 14 residues. The germline V and J ends were trimmed by 4 bases and 2 bases, with 15 bases remaining between them. J is TRBJ2-7 and V is TRBV30; D is possibly TRBD1 (5 bases). The specimen was PBMCs or T cells enriched from blood (not recorded which). The clonotype was recovered from a man between 40 and 49 years old who had recovered from COVID-19. For the CDR3, the DNA is TGTGCCTGGAACCAGGGTGGGGCTGCCTACGAGCAGTACTTC. Amino acids: CAWNQGGAAYEQYF.